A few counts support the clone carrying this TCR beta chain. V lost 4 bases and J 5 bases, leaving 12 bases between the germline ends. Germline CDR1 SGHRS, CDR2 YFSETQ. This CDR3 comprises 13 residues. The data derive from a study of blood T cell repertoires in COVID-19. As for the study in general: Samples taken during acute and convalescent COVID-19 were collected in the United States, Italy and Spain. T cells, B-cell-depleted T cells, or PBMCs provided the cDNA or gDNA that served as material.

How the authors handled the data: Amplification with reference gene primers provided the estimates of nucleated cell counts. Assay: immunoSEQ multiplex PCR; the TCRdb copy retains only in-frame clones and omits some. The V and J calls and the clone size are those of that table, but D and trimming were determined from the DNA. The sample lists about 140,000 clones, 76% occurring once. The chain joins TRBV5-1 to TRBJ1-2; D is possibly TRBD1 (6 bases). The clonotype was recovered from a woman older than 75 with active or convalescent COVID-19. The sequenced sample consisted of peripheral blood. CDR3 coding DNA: TGCGCCAGCAGCACCTCGGACAGTTATGGCTACACCTTC. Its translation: CASSTSDSYGYTF.